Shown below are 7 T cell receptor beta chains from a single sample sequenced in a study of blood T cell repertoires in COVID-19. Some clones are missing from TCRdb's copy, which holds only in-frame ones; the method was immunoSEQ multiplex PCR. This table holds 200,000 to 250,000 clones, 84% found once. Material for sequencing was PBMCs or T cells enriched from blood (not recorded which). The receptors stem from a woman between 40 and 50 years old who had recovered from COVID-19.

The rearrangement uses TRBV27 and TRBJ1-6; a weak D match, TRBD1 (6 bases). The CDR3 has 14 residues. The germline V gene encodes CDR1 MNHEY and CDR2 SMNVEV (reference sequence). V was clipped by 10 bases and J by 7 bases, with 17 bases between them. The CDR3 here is CATRKGGANSPLHF. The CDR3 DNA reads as TGTGCCACCCGAAAGGGGGGGGCGAATTCACCCCTCCACTTT.

The CDR3 reads CASRTQGNTEAFF. DNA for the CDR3: TGTGCCAGCAGGACTCAGGGGAACACTGAAGCTTTCTTT. This chain connects TRBV25-1 to TRBJ1-1, with D possibly matching TRBD1 (5 bases). The CDR3 has 13 amino acids. Per the germline V gene, CDR1 is MGHDK and CDR2 is SYGVNS. The V gene lost 6 bases and the J gene lost 1 base, with 9 bases spanning the gap.

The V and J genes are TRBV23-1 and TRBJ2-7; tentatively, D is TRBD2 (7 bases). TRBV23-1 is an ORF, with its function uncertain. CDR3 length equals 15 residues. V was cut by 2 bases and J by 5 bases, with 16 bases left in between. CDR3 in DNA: TGCGCCAGCAGTCAAGTGTACGGGGGGCGGAACGAGCAGTACTTC. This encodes CASSQVYGGRNEQYF.

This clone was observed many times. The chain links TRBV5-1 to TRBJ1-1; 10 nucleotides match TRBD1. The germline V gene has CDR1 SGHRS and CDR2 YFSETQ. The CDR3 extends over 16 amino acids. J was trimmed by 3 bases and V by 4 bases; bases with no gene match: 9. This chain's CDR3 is CASSVGHGTGDTEAFF. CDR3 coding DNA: TGCGCCAGCAGCGTGGGGCACGGGACAGGGGACACTGAAGCTTTCTTT.

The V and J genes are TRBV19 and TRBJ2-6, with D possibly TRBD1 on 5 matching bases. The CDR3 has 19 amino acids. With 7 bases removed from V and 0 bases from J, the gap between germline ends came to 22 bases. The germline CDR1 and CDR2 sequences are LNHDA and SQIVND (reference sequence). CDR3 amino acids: CASTRQTGWIDSGANVLTF. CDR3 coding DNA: TGTGCCAGTACCAGGCAAACAGGATGGATAGACTCTGGGGCCAACGTCCTGACTTTC.

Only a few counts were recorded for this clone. The CDR3 region has the DNA TGTGCCAGCACGTGGGGGACTAGCGTATACAATGAGCAGTTCTTC. This sequence encodes CASTWGTSVYNEQFF. This sequence joins TRBV2 and TRBJ2-1; the match to TRBD2 covers 10 bases. After removal of 7 bases from V and 4 bases from J, the junction contained 7 bases not matched to a gene. Germline loops: CDR1 SNHLY, CDR2 FYNNEI. This CDR3 contains 15 residues. The variable domain in full, with the rest retrieved from reference TRBV2 and TRBJ2-1, is EPEVTQTPSHQVTQMGQEVILRCVPISNHLYFYWYRQILGQKVEFLVSFYNNEISEKSEIFDDQFSVERPDGSNFTLKIRSTKLEDSAMYFCASTWGTSVYNEQFFGPGTRLTVL.

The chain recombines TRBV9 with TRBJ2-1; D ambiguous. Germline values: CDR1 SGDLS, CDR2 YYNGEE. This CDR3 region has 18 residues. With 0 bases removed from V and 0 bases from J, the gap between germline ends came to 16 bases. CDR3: CASSVGLRGKSSYNEQFF. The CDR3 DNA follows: TGTGCCAGCAGCGTAGGTCTGCGAGGTAAAAGCTCCTACAATGAGCAGTTCTTC.